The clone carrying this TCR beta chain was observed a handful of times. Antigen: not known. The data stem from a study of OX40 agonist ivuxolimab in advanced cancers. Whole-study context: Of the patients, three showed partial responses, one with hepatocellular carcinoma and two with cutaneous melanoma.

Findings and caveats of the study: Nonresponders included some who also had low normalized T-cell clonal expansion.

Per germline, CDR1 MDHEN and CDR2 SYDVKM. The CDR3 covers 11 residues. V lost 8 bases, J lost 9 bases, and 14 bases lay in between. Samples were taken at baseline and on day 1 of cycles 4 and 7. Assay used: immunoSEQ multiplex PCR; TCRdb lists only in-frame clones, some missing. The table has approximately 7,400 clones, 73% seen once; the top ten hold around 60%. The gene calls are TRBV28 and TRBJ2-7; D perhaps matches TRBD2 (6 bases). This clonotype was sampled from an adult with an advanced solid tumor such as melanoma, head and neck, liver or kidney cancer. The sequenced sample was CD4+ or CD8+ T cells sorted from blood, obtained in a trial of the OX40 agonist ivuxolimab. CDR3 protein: CASGDFPVQYF. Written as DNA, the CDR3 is TGTGCCAGCGGGGACTTCCCCGTGCAGTACTTC.